This T cell receptor beta chain was retrieved from a study of blood T cells in healthy people across ages. Study-level information: The template switching approach captured approximately one barcoded beta molecule for every two T cells.

Study conclusions and caveats: There was no known CMV status for donors, so expanded clonotype changes were possibly confounded.

A second PCR, run for roughly 7 to 11 cycles, used a sample-barcoded 5' primer plus a J-beta primer mix. TCRdb re-called the 5' RACE reads with MiXCR, one entry per CDR3 protein. Of about 570,000 distinct CDR3 sequences listed, 25% to 30% were seen once; the top ten hold under 20%. In its sample, this clonotype was seen once. The antigen is undetermined. Between the trimmed V and J ends, which lost 5 bases and 4 bases, there was a span of 15 bases. The length of the CDR3 is 15 residues. The chain is built from TRBV12-3 or TRBV12-4 and TRBJ1-3; D possibly corresponds to TRBD1 (6 bases). The TCR originated in a woman between 65 and 79 years old in good health. The sample consisted of blood. The CDR3 DNA sequence: TGTGCCAGCAGTATCGGGGGGGCCGCGGGAAACACCATATATTTT. Its protein is CASSIGGAAGNTIYF.